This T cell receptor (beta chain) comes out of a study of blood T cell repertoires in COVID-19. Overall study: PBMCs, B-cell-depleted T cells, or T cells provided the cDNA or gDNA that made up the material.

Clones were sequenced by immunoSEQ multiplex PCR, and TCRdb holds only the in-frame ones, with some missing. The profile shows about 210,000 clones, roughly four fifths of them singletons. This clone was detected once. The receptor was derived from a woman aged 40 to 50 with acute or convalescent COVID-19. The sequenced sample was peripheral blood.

The CDR3 loop reads CASSQLPGQGAEAFF. The CDR3 DNA reads TGTGCCAGCAGCCAGTTACCGGGACAGGGTGCTGAAGCTTTCTTT. The gene calls are TRBV3-1 (or the pseudogene TRBV3-2) and TRBJ1-1, with TRBD1 matching 9 bases. The germline CDR1 and CDR2 sequences are LGHDT and YNNKEL (reference sequence). The CDR3 loop spans 15 amino acids. V trimming: 3 bases; J trimming: 6 bases; junction bases outside the gene matches: 8.